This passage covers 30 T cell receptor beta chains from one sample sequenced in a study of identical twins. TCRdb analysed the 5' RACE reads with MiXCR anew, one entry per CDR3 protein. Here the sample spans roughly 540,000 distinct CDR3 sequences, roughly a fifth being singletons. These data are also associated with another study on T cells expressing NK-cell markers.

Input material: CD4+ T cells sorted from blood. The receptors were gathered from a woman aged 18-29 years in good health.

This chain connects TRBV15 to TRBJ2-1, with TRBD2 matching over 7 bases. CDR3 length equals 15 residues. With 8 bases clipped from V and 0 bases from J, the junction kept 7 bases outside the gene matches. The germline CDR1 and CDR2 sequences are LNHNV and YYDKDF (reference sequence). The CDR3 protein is CATWGGGGSYNEQFF. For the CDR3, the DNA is TGTGCCACCTGGGGAGGCGGGGGCTCCTACAATGAGCAGTTCTTC.

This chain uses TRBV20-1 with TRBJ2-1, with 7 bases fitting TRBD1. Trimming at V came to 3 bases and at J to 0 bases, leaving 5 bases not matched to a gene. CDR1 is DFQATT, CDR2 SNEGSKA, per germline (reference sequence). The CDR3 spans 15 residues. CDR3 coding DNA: TGCAGTGCTAGGGGGACAGCCAGCTCCTACAATGAGCAGTTCTTC. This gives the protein CSARGTASSYNEQFF.

CDR3 coding DNA: TGCAGTGCTGTTCAGGGTTCTAACTATGGCTACACCTTC. Protein sequence: CSAVQGSNYGYTF. The chain recombines TRBV20-1 with TRBJ1-2, with D perhaps matching TRBD1 (5 bases). Germline values: CDR1 DFQATT, CDR2 SNEGSKA (reference sequence). The CDR3 is 13 residues long. V lost 5 bases and J lost 0, with 10 bases in between.

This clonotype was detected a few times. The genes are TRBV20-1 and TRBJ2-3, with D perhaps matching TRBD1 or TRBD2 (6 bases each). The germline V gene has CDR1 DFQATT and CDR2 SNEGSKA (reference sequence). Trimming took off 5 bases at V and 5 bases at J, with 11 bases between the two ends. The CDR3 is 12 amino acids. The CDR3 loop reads CSAGGTLDTQYF. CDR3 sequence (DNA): TGCAGTGCTGGGGGGACATTAGATACGCAGTATTTT.

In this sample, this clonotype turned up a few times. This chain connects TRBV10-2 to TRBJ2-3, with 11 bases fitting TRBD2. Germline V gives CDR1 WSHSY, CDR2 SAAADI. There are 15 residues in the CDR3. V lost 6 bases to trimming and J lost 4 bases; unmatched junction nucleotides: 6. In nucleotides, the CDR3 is TGCGCCAGCAGCTATAGCGGGGGGGCCGCAGATACGCAGTATTTT. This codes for CASSYSGGAADTQYF.

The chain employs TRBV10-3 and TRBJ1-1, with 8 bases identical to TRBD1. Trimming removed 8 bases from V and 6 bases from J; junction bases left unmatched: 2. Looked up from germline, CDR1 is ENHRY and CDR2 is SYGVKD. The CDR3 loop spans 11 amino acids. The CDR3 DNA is TGTGCCATCGGACAGGGCGCTGAAGCTTTCTTT. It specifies CAIGQGAEAFF.

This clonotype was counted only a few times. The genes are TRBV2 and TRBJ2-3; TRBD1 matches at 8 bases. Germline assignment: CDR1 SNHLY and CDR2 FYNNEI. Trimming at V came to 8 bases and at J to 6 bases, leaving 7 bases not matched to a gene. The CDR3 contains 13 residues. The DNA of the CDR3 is TGTGCCAGCGGTGGCAGGGGGCGGGATACGCAGTATTTT. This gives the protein CASGGRGRDTQYF. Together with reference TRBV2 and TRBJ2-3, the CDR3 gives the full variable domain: EPEVTQTPSHQVTQMGQEVILRCVPISNHLYFYWYRQILGQKVEFLVSFYNNEISEKSEIFDDQFSVERPDGSNFTLKIRSTKLEDSAMYFCASGGRGRDTQYFGPGTRLTVL.

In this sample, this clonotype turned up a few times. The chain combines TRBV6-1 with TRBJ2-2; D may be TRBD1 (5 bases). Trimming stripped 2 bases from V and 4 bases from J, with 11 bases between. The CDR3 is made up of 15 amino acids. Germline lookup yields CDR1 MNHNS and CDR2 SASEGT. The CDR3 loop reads CASSETRQSTGELFF. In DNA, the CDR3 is TGTGCCAGCAGTGAAACCCGACAGTCCACCGGGGAGCTGTTTTTT.

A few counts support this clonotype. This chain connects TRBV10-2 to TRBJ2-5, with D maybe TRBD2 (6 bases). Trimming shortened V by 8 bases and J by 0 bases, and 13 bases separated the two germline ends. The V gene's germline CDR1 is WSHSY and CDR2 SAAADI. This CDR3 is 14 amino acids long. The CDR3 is CASLQRAYQETQYF. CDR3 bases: TGCGCCAGCCTCCAGCGGGCGTACCAAGAGACCCAGTACTTC.

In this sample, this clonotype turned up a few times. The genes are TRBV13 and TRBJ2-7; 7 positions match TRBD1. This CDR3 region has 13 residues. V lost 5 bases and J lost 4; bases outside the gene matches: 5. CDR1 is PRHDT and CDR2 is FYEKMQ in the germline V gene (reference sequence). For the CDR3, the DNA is TGTGCCAGCAGCCGGGACAGCCTTTACGAGCAGTACTTC. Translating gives CASSRDSLYEQYF.

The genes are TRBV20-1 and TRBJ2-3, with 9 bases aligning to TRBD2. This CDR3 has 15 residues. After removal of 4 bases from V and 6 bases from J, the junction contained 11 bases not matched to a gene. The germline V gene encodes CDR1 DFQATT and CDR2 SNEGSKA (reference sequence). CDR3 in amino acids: CSAKNPGLASDTQYF. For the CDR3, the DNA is TGCAGTGCTAAAAATCCGGGACTAGCATCGGATACGCAGTATTTT.

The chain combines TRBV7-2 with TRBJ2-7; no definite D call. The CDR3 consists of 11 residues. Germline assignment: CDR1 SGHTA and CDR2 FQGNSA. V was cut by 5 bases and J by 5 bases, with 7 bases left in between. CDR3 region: CASSEDNEQYF. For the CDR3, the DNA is TGTGCCAGCAGCGAGGATAACGAGCAGTACTTC.

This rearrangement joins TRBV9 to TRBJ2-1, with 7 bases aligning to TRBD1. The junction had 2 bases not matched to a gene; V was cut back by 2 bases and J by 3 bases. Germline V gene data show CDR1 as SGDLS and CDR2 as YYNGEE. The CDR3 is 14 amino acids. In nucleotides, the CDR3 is TGTGCCAGCAGCGTTGGACAGGTCTACAATGAGCAGTTCTTC. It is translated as CASSVGQVYNEQFF.

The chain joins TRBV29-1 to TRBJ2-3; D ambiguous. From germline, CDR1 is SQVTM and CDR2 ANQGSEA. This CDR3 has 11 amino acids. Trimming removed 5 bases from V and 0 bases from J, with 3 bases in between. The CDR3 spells CSVTSTDTQYF. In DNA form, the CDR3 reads TGCAGCGTTACTAGCACAGATACGCAGTATTTT.

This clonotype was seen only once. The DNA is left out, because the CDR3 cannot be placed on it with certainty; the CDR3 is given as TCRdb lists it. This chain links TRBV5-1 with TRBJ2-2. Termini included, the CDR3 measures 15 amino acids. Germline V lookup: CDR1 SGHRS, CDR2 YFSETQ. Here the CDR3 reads CASSFGPGDTGELFF.

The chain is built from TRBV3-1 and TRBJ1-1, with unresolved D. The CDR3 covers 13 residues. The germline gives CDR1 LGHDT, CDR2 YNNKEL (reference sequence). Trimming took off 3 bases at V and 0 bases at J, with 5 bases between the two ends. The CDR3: CASSHGVNTEAFF. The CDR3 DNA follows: TGTGCCAGCAGCCACGGGGTGAACACTGAAGCTTTCTTT.

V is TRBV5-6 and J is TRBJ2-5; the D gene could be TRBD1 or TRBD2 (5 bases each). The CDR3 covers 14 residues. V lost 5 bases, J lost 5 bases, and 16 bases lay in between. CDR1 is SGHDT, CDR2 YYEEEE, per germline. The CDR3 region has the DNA TGTGCCAGCAGTTCTGCCGGGACGCAGGAGACCCAGTACTTC. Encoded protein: CASSSAGTQETQYF.

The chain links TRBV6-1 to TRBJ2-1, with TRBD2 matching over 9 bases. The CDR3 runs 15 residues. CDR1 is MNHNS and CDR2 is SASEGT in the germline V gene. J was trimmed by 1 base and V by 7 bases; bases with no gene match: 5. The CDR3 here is CASTLGLASYNEQFF. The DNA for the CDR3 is TGTGCCAGCACCCTTGGACTAGCGTCCTACAATGAGCAGTTCTTC.

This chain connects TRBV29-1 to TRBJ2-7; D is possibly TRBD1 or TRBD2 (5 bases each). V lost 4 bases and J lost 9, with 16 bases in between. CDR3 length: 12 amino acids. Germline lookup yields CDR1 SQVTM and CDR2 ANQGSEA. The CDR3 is CSVGSPGTAQYF. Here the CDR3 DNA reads TGCAGCGTTGGGAGTCCGGGGACGGCGCAGTACTTC.

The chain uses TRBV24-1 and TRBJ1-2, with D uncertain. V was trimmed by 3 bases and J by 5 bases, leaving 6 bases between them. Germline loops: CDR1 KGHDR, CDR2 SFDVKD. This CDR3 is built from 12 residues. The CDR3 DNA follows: TGTGCCACCAGTGATGAGGGTTATGGCTACACCTTC. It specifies CATSDEGYGYTF.

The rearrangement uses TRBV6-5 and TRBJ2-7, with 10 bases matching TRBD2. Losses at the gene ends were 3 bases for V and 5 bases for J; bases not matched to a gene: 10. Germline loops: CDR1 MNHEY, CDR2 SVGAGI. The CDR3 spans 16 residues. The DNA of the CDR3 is TGTGCCAGCAGTTATAGGAGTAGCGGGAGGTACAACGAGCAGTACTTC. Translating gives CASSYRSSGRYNEQYF.

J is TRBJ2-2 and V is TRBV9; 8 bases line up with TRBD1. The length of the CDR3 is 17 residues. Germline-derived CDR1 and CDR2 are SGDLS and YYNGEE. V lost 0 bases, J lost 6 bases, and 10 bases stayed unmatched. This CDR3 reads CASSVASQGASAGELFF. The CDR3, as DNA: TGTGCCAGCAGCGTAGCTTCGCAGGGGGCGTCCGCCGGGGAGCTGTTTTTT.

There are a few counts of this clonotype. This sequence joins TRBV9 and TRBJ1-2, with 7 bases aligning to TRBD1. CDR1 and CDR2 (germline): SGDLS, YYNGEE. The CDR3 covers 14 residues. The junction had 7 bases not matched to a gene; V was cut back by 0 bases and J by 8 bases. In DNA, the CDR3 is TGTGCCAGCAGCGTAGCGGAGGGGGCGTCCGGCTACACCTTC. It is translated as CASSVAEGASGYTF. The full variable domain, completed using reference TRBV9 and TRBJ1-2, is DSGVTQTPKHLITATGQRVTLRCSPRSGDLSVYWYQQSLDQGLQFLIQYYNGEERAKGNILERFSAQQFPDLHSELNLSSLELGDSALYFCASSVAEGASGYTFGSGTRLTVV.

Written as DNA, the CDR3 is TGCAGTGCTAGGGAGGTGAGCAATCAGCCCCAGCATTTT. Its protein is CSAREVSNQPQHF. This chain joins TRBV20-1 and TRBJ1-5; D gene unclear. V was cut by 3 bases and J by 1 base, with 7 bases left in between. The CDR3 consists of 13 residues. Germline V gene lookup returns CDR1 DFQATT and CDR2 SNEGSKA (reference sequence).

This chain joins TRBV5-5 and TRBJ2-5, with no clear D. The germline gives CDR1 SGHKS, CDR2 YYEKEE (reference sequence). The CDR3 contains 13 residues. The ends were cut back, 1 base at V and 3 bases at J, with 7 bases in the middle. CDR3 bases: TGTGCCAGCAGCTTGTCTAGGAAAGAGACCCAGTACTTC. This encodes CASSLSRKETQYF.

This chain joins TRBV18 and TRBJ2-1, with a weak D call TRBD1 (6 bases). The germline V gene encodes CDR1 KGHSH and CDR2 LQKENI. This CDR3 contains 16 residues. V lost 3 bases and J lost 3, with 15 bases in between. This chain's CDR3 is CASSPPGQYNYNEQFF. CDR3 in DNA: TGTGCCAGCTCACCTCCGGGACAATATAACTACAATGAGCAGTTCTTC. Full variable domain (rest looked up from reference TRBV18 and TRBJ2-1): NAGVMQNPRHLVRRRGQEARLRCSPMKGHSHVYWYRQLPEEGLKFMVYLQKENIIDESGMPKERFSAEFPKEGPSILRIQQVVRGDSAAYFCASSPPGQYNYNEQFFGPGTRLTVL.

CDR3 protein: CASSRRQGEEKLFF. The CDR3 coding sequence is TGTGCCAGCAGCCGACGACAGGGGGAAGAAAAACTGTTTTTT. V is TRBV6-1 and J is TRBJ1-4; TRBD1 agrees at 9 bases. Unmatched junction bases numbered 7, after V lost 6 bases and J lost 8 bases. Germline V lookup: CDR1 MNHNS, CDR2 SASEGT. The CDR3 extends over 14 amino acids.

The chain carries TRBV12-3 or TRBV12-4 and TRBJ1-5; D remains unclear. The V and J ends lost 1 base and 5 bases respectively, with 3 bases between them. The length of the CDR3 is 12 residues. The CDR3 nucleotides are TGTGCCAGCAGTTTAGGACATCAGCCCCAGCATTTT. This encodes CASSLGHQPQHF.

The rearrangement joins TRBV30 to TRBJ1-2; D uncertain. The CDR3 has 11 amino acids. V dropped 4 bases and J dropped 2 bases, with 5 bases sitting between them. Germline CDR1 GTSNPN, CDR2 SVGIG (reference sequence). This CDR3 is CAWTNNYGYTF. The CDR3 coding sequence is TGTGCCTGGACCAACAACTATGGCTACACCTTC.

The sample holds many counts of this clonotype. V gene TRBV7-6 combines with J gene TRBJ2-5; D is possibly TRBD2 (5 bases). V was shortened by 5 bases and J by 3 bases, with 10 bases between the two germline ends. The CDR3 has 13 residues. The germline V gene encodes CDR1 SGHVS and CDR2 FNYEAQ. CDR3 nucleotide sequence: TGTGCCAGCAGCCCAACGGGGAAAGAGACCCAGTACTTC. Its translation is CASSPTGKETQYF.